This T cell receptor beta chain emerged from a study of graft-versus-host responses after intestinal transplantation (dated by TCRdb to about 2021). Background for the entire study: Recipients received multivisceral, liver-intestinal, or isolated intestinal transplants. Alloreactive clones were identified by sequencing pre-transplant mixed lymphocyte reaction products and comparing them with unstimulated pre-transplant donor and recipient T cells. All recipients received anti-thymocyte globulin induction followed by maintenance tacrolimus and steroids for roughly three years. After intestinal transplantation, graft-versus-host and host-versus-graft alloreactive T cell clones in the graft, circulation and bone marrow were tracked using bulk TCR-beta CDR3 sequencing. The cohort enrolled about two dozen intestinal transplant recipients, one of whom was a retransplant, and a few patients without pretransplant specimens were excluded. Rather than going through the commercial service, samples from a few later patients were sequenced in-house on an Illumina MiSeq and processed with MiXCR. A peak of at least 4% donor T cells among recipient peripheral blood mononuclear cells was the definition used for donor T cell macrochimerism. Overall study results and their limits: Patients with donor T cell macrochimerism had high GvH to HvG T cell clonal ratios in their allografts. The relatively low number and heterogeneity of intestinal transplant patients limited the conclusions. GvH clones turned up in recipient bone marrow, with some appearing earlier in ileal mucosa or blood, a pattern consistent with an intestinal mucosal origin. Early after transplant, peak levels of circulating GvH clones were found to be associated with declines in HvG clones.

With respect to this clone: Its antigen remains unidentified. Per-base quality was not reported, and no clone a single base away is much larger than it.

In the first month after transplant, blood samples were collected up to 4 times, and after that at least monthly when available. The protocol used for the library was the immunoSEQ multiplex PCR assay. For most patients, high-throughput TCR-beta CDR3 sequencing of genomic DNA was performed by Adaptive Biotechnologies. Per the original workflow: TCR sequencing data for some 17 patients were retrieved from Adaptive's ImmunoSEQ software; three other patients were processed with MiXCR and VDJtools. Because the origin of CDR3 nucleotide sequences shared between donor and recipient could not be assigned, those sequences were removed. To be classed as alloreactive, a clone needed at least 2-fold expansion over unstimulated cells and a minimum CFSE-low frequency of 0.002% (template counts) or 0.001% (read counts). Mappable clones were those detected in sequenced pre-transplant spleen, lymph node, or MLR CFSE-low populations of the donor or recipient. The cumulative frequency of alloreactive clones was calculated as a percentage of all sequences, weighted by copy number. TCRdb holds this immuneACCESS table with in-frame rearrangements only. Some clones are missing; in checked studies, unresolved V genes explain under half, and the rest has no known cause. Clone size and V and J calls were adopted from that table, with D and trimming inferred from the DNA. The sample has 55,000 to 70,000 clones on record, around nine tenths of them singletons. The biggest ten clones account for about 2.9% of the sample.

The sample consisted of PBMCs, taken roughly 120 days after intestinal transplantation. The sequence was obtained from a human patient who received an intestinal transplant, so some T cells may come from the graft donor.

The bases are TGTGCCAGCAGCTCACTAGGGACAGGACATTATGGCTACACCTTC. Its translation is CASSSLGTGHYGYTF. The chain uses TRBV28 and TRBJ1-2, with 8 central nucleotides matching TRBD1. Looking up the germline V gene yields CDR1 MDHEN and CDR2 SYDVKM. The CDR3 contains 15 residues, cysteine and phenylalanine counted. Just CDR3 DNA is preserved here, 45 bases in frame from base 1. Ends trimmed: V by 6 bases, J by 5 bases; bases unmatched to a gene: 11.